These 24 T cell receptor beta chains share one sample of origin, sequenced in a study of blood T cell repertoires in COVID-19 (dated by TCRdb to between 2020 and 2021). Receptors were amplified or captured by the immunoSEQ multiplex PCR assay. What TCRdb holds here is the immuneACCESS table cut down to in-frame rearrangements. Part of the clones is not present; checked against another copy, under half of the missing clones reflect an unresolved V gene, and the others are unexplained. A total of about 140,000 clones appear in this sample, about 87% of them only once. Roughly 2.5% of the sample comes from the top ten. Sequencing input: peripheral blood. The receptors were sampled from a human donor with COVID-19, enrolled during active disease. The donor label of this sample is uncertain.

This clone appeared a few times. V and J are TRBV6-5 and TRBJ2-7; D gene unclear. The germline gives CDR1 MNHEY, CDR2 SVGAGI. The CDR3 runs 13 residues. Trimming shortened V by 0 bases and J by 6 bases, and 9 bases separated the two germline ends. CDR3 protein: CASSYSGGVEQYF. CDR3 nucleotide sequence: TGTGCCAGCAGTTACTCCGGCGGAGTCGAGCAGTACTTC.

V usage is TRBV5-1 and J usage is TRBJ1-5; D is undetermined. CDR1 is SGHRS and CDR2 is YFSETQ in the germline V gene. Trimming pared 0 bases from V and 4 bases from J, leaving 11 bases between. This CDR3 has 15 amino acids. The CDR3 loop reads CASSLETRWNQPQHF. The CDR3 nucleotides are TGCGCCAGCAGCTTGGAAACGAGATGGAATCAGCCCCAGCATTTT.

Here the CDR3 reads CASKHRDIGTEAFF. The DNA for the CDR3 is TGCGCCAGCAAGCACAGGGACATAGGCACTGAAGCTTTCTTT. This chain connects TRBV10-2 to TRBJ1-1; weak D call: TRBD1 (6 bases). CDR3 length equals 14 residues. V lost 7 bases and J 4 bases, leaving 16 bases between the germline ends. Germline CDR1 WSHSY, CDR2 SAAADI.

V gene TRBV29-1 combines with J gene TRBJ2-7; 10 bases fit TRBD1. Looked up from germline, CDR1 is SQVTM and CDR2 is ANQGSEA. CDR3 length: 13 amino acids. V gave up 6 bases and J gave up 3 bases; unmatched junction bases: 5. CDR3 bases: TGCAGCGTGCAGACAGGGGGCCTCTACGAGCAGTACTTC. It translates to CSVQTGGLYEQYF.

The CDR3 sequence is CASSDRGWSTDTQYF. The CDR3 DNA sequence: TGTGCCAGCAGCGACAGGGGATGGAGCACAGATACGCAGTATTTT. The chain couples TRBV27 to TRBJ2-3; TRBD1 agrees at 8 bases. Germline loops: CDR1 MNHEY, CDR2 SMNVEV (reference sequence). The CDR3 length is 15 residues. V gave up 6 bases and J gave up 0 bases; unmatched junction bases: 5.

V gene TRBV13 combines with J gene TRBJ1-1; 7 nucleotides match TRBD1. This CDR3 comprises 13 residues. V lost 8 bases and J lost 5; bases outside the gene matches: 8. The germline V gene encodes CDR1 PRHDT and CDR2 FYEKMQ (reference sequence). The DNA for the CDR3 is TGTGCCAGCTCCCGACAGGGAACGACTGAAGCTTTCTTT. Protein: CASSRQGTTEAFF.

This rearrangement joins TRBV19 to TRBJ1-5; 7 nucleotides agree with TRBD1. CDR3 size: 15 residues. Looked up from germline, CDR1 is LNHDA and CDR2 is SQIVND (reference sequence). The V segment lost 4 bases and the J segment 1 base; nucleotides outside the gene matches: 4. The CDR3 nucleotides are TGTGCCAGTAGTAACAGGGGTTTGAGCAATCAGCCCCAGCATTTT. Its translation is CASSNRGLSNQPQHF.

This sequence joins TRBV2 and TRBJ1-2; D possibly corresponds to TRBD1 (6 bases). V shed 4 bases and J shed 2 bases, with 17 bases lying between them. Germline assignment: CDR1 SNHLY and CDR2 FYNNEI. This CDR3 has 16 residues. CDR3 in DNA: TGTGCCAGCAGTGGCGGGGAGGGGGGATTCAACTATGGCTACACCTTC. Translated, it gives CASSGGEGGFNYGYTF.

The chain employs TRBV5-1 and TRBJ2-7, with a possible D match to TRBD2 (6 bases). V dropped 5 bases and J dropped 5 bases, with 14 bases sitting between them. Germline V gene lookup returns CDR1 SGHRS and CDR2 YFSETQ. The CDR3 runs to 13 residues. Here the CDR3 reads CASSWDFEDEQYF. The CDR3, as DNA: TGCGCCAGCAGTTGGGACTTTGAGGACGAGCAGTACTTC.

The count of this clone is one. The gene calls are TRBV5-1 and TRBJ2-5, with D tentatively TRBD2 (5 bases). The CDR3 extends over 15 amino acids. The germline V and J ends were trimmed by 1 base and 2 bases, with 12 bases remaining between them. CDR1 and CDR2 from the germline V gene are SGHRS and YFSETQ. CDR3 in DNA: TGCGCCAGCAGCTTGACGGCCGGGGTACAAGAGACCCAGTACTTC. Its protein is CASSLTAGVQETQYF.

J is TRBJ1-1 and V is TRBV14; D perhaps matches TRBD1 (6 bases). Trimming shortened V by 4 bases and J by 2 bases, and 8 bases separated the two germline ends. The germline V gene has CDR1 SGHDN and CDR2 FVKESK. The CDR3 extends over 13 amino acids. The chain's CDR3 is CASSPQGNTEAFF. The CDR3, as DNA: TGTGCCAGCAGCCCACAGGGTAACACTGAAGCTTTCTTT.

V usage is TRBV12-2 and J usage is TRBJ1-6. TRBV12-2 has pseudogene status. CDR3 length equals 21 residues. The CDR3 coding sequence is TGTGCAAGTCGCTTTAAAGGGGAGGGCCCAGCTTCGAGCTCCTATAATTCACCCCTCCACTTT. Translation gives CASRFKGEGPASSSYNSPLHF.

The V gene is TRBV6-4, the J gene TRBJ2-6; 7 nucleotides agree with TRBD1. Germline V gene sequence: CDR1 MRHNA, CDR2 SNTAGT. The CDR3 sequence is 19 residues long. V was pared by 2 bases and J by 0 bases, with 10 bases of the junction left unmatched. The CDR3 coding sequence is TGTGCCAGCAGTGACACCGACAGGGAAGGCCTCTCTGGGGCCAACGTCCTGACTTTC. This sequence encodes CASSDTDREGLSGANVLTF.

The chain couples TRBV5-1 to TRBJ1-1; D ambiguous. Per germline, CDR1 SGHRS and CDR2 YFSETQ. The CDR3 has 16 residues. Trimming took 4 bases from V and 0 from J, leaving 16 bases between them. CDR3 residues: CASSLLSGELNTEAFF. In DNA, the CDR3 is TGCGCCAGCAGCCTGTTATCTGGGGAGTTGAACACTGAAGCTTTCTTT.

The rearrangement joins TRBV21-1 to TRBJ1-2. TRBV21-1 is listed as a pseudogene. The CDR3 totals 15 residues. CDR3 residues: CASSKESGGVYGYTF. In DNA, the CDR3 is TGTGCCAGCAGCAAAGAATCTGGGGGGGTCTATGGCTACACCTTC.

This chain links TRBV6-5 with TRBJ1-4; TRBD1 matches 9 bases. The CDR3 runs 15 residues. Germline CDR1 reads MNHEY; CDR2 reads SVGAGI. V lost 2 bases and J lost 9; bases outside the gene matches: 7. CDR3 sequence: CASSYIGTGWKKLFF. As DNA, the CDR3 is TGTGCCAGCAGTTACATCGGGACAGGGTGGAAAAAACTGTTTTTT.

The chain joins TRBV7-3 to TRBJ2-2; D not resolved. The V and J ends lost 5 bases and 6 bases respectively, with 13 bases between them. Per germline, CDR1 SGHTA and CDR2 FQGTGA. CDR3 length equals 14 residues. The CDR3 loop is CASSPTLSAGELFF. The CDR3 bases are TGTGCCAGCAGCCCGACGCTAAGCGCCGGGGAGCTGTTTTTT.

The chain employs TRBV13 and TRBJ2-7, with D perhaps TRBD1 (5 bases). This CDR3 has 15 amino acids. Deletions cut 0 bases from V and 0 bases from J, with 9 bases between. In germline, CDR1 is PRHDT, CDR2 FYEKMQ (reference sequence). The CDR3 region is CASSLGRAASYEQYF. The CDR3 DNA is TGTGCCAGCAGCTTAGGCAGGGCCGCCTCCTACGAGCAGTACTTC.

CDR3 DNA: TGCGCCAGCAGCTTGAGCGGGAGTACCTATGGCTACACCTTC. It codes for CASSLSGSTYGYTF. The chain uses TRBV5-1 and TRBJ1-2; D remains ambiguous. Germline V lookup: CDR1 SGHRS, CDR2 YFSETQ. This CDR3 comprises 14 residues. The V and J ends lost 1 base and 4 bases respectively, with 11 bases between them. The full variable domain, its missing parts supplied by reference TRBV5-1 and TRBJ1-2, is KAGVTQTPRYLIKTRGQQVTLSCSPISGHRSVSWYQQTPGQGLQFLFEYFSETQRNKGNFPGRFSGRQFSNSRSEMNVSTLELGDSALYLCASSLSGSTYGYTFGSGTRLTVV.

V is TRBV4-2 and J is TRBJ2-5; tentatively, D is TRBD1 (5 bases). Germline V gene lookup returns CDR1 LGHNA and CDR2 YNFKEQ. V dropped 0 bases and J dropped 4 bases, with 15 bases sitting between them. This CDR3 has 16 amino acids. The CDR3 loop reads CASSQEWAGQGETQYF. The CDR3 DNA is TGTGCCAGCAGCCAAGAGTGGGCCGGACAAGGAGAGACCCAGTACTTC.

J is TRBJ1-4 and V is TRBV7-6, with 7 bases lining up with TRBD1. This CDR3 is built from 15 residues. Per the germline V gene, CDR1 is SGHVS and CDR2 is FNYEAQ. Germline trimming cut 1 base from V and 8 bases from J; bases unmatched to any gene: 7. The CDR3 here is CASSLDRQGEEKLFF. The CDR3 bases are TGTGCCAGCAGCTTAGATCGGCAGGGGGAAGAAAAACTGTTTTTT.

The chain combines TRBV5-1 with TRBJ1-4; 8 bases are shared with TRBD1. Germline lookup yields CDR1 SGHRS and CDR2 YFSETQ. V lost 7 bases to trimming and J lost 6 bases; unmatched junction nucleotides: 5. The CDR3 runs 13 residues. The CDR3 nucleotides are TGCGCCAGCGGCCAGGGGGCTGATGAAAAACTGTTTTTT. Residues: CASGQGADEKLFF. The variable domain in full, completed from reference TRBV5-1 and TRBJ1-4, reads KAGVTQTPRYLIKTRGQQVTLSCSPISGHRSVSWYQQTPGQGLQFLFEYFSETQRNKGNFPGRFSGRQFSNSRSEMNVSTLELGDSALYLCASGQGADEKLFFGSGTQLSVL.

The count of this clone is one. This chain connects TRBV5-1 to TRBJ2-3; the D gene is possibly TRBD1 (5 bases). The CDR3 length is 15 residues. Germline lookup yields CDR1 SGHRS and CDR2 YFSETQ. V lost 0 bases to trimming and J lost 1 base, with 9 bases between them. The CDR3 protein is CASSLDRPGTDTQYF. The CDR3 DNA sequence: TGCGCCAGCAGCTTGGACAGGCCGGGCACAGATACGCAGTATTTT.

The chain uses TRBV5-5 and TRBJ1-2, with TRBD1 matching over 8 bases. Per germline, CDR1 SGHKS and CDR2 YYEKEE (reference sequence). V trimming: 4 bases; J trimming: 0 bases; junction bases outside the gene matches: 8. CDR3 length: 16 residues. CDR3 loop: CASSPAQGATNYGYTF. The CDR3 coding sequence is TGTGCCAGCAGCCCGGCGCAGGGGGCCACTAACTATGGCTACACCTTC.